The present entry profiles one TCR beta chain with its context. As yet, its antigen is unknown. The whole isolated RNA underwent reverse transcription, so sequencing captured expressed TCRB transcripts. Data came from immunoSEQ multiplex PCR; TCRdb stores just in-frame clones and leaves some out. There are 600,000 to 750,000 clones in the sample; about an eighth occur only once, and 0.095% to 0.15% lies in the top ten. This record comes from a study of beta chain features in type 1 diabetes. Overall study results and limits: Across all four CD4+ subsets, people with type 1 diabetes showed modestly shorter TCRB CDR3s. Type 1 diabetes patients had fewer VDJ junction insertions and more deletions.

Sequenced sample: naive CD4+ T cells from blood. The receptor comes from a man younger than 40 with type 1 diabetes.

CDR3 coding DNA: TGCGCCAGCAGTTTCCCGGGACAGGGCTCCTACAATGAGCAGTTCTTC. It is translated as CASSFPGQGSYNEQFF. The chain uses TRBV5-1 and TRBJ2-1; 9 positions agree with TRBD1. CDR1 and CDR2 (germline): SGHRS, YFSETQ. J gave up 0 bases and V 5 bases, and 6 bases lay outside the gene matches. This CDR3 spans 16 amino acids.